Each of the 14 T cell receptor beta chains below was sequenced from the same sample in a study of T cell changes during pregnancy in multiple sclerosis. Profiling relied on immunoSEQ multiplex PCR, and the TCRdb table lists in-frame clones only, not all of them. The sample records tens of thousands of clones, 93% being singletons. The source material was peripheral blood, sampled in the second trimester of pregnancy. The receptors come from a female donor with multiple sclerosis, enrolled in a pregnancy study.

The chain links TRBV30 to TRBJ2-7; D is ambiguous. The CDR3 runs 11 residues. The germline V and J ends were trimmed by 4 bases and 2 bases, with 6 bases remaining between them. Per germline, CDR1 GTSNPN and CDR2 SVGIG (reference sequence). CDR3 loop: CAWIEAYEQYF. The CDR3 region has the DNA TGTGCCTGGATTGAGGCCTACGAGCAGTACTTC.

V gene TRBV30 combines with J gene TRBJ2-1, with D tentatively TRBD1 (6 bases). CDR1 is GTSNPN and CDR2 is SVGIG in the germline V gene (reference sequence). This CDR3 comprises 14 residues. Deletions cut 0 bases from V and 2 bases from J, with 8 bases between. Written as DNA, the CDR3 is TGTGCCTGGAGTGTACAGGGACCCTACAATGAGCAGTTCTTC. It encodes CAWSVQGPYNEQFF. The full variable domain, completed using reference TRBV30 and TRBJ2-1, is SQTIHQWPATLVQPVGSPLSLECTVEGTSNPNLYWYRQAAGRGLQLLFYSVGIGQISSEVPQNLSASRPQDRQFILSSKKLLLSDSGFYLCAWSVQGPYNEQFFGPGTRLTVL.

This clone has more than one count but fewer than ten. The chain combines TRBV10-2 with TRBJ2-3; 8 positions match TRBD2. This CDR3 region has 15 residues. From germline, CDR1 is WSHSY and CDR2 SAAADI. With V trimmed by 0 bases and J by 1 base, 0 bases remained unmatched. In nucleotides, the CDR3 is TGCGCCAGCAGTGAGTCAGCGGGAGGCACAGATACGCAGTATTTT. Translated: CASSESAGGTDTQYF.

The chain joins TRBV18 to TRBJ2-7, with 10 bases matching TRBD2. This CDR3 has 14 residues. The V gene's germline CDR1 is KGHSH and CDR2 LQKENI. Trimming removed 5 bases from V and 0 bases from J; junction bases left unmatched: 1. The CDR3 sequence: CASSGTSASYEQYF. As DNA, the CDR3 is TGTGCCAGCTCAGGGACTAGCGCCTCCTACGAGCAGTACTTC.

The rearrangement joins TRBV6-1 to TRBJ2-2; the match to TRBD1 covers 10 bases. V trimming: 7 bases; J trimming: 6 bases; junction bases outside the gene matches: 8. The germline gives CDR1 MNHNS, CDR2 SASEGT. The CDR3 length is 15 residues. The CDR3 DNA is TGTGCCAGCATGCGCCGGGACAGGGGTTCCGGGGAGCTGTTTTTT. It codes for CASMRRDRGSGELFF.

This clone was counted only a few times. This chain connects TRBV7-6 to TRBJ1-5; D gene uncertain. Deletions cut 5 bases from V and 2 bases from J, with 25 bases between. The CDR3 contains 19 residues. Germline lookup yields CDR1 SGHVS and CDR2 FNYEAQ. The CDR3 DNA is TGTGCCAGCAGCCACTCGGTACCTAGGAAACCCTGGGGCAATCAGCCCCAGCATTTT. Translated: CASSHSVPRKPWGNQPQHF.

The chain recombines TRBV21-1 with TRBJ2-7; the D call of TRBD2 is as the table states it, not checked on the DNA. TRBV21-1 is recorded as a pseudogene. The CDR3 spans 16 residues. The CDR3 is CASRPAGSGGGHEQYF. CDR3 DNA: TGTGCCAGCCGCCCCGCGGGATCGGGGGGTGGGCACGAGCAGTACTTC.

V and J are TRBV2 and TRBJ2-1, with TRBD2 identical over 7 bases. After removal of 8 bases from V and 9 bases from J, the junction contained 7 bases not matched to a gene. The CDR3 has 12 amino acids. The germline gives CDR1 SNHLY, CDR2 FYNNEI. CDR3 in DNA: TGTGCCAGCCGGGGGGAGGCAGGTGAGCAGTTCTTC. This encodes CASRGEAGEQFF. Looking up the rest from reference TRBV2 and TRBJ2-1 gives the full variable domain: EPEVTQTPSHQVTQMGQEVILRCVPISNHLYFYWYRQILGQKVEFLVSFYNNEISEKSEIFDDQFSVERPDGSNFTLKIRSTKLEDSAMYFCASRGEAGEQFFGPGTRLTVL.

This clone occurred once. The DNA of the CDR3 is TGTGCCAGCTCAGCCCTTGCACAGGGGGCATCCGAGCAGTACTTC. Translation: CASSALAQGASEQYF. The chain uses TRBV18 and TRBJ2-7; 9 bases are shared with TRBD1. The CDR3 consists of 15 residues. V lost 5 bases and J lost 6; bases outside the gene matches: 11. The V gene's germline CDR1 is KGHSH and CDR2 LQKENI. The whole variable domain, remainder taken from reference TRBV18 and TRBJ2-7, is NAGVMQNPRHLVRRRGQEARLRCSPMKGHSHVYWYRQLPEEGLKFMVYLQKENIIDESGMPKERFSAEFPKEGPSILRIQQVVRGDSAAYFCASSALAQGASEQYFGPGTRLTVT.

This chain joins TRBV7-9 and TRBJ1-2, with 7 positions matching TRBD1. Trimming cost V 0 bases and J 6 bases; bases outside gene matches: 1. The germline gives CDR1 SEHNR, CDR2 FQNEAQ (reference sequence). The CDR3 has 13 amino acids. The CDR3 spells CASSLAGTDGYTF. The DNA for the CDR3 is TGTGCCAGCAGCTTAGCGGGGACAGATGGCTACACCTTC.

This chain uses TRBV14 with TRBJ2-2; D unresolved. This CDR3 spans 14 amino acids. Germline assignment: CDR1 SGHDN and CDR2 FVKESK. Trimming removed 6 bases at V and 0 bases at J, with 8 bases between. The CDR3 bases are TGTGCCAGCAGGCAGTCAGCGAACACCGGGGAGCTGTTTTTT. This translates into CASRQSANTGELFF.

The chain has TRBV18 and TRBJ2-5; 9 bases fit TRBD2. The CDR3 consists of 21 residues. Unmatched junction bases numbered 20, after V lost 3 bases and J lost 0 bases. Germline lookup yields CDR1 KGHSH and CDR2 LQKENI. The CDR3 nucleotides read TGTGCCAGCTCACCGCTAAACCCTAGCGGGGCCCTTATTTCGTACCAAGAGACCCAGTACTTC. Amino acid sequence: CASSPLNPSGALISYQETQYF.

The chain couples TRBV14 to TRBJ1-1; D call uncertain. Germline assignment: CDR1 SGHDN and CDR2 FVKESK. The germline V and J ends were trimmed by 4 bases and 1 base, with 10 bases remaining between them. This CDR3 has 14 amino acids. In DNA, the CDR3 is TGTGCCAGCAGCCTTACTCCAGGGAACACTGAAGCTTTCTTT. Its translation is CASSLTPGNTEAFF.

This chain uses TRBV5-6 with TRBJ1-1, with unresolved D. The CDR3 has 12 amino acids. The V end lost 0 bases, the J end lost 6 bases, and 6 bases lay between the germline ends. Germline V gene sequence: CDR1 SGHDT, CDR2 YYEEEE. The CDR3 bases are TGTGCCAGCAGCTTGGCTATCTCTGAAGCTTTCTTT. It specifies CASSLAISEAFF.